One and the same sample provided the 27 T cell receptor beta chains below, sequenced in a study of vaccination and CD4 T cells after COVID-19. With the Oncomine TCR Beta short-read assay, DNA from cultured CD4+ T cells was sequenced. Each CDR3 protein is one row after TCRdb ran MiXCR on the PCR reads. The sample carries about 15,000 distinct CDR3 sequences, less than 55% recorded once. Treatment denoted: 10-day PBMC culture with coronavirus spike peptide pools or control peptides (ViraFEST assay). These receptors' antigens are unknown. The specimen was CD4+ T cells from blood, cultured in vitro. The receptors here all came from a human donor who had recovered from COVID-19.

The CDR3, as DNA: TGCAGTGCTGCAAACCCGGGACAGGGAGGTCAGCCCCAGCATTTT. Its translation is CSAANPGQGGQPQHF. This chain connects TRBV20-1 to TRBJ1-5; 9 bases fit TRBD1. This CDR3 has 15 residues. The germline gives CDR1 DFQATT, CDR2 SNEGSKA (reference sequence). Losses at the gene ends were 5 bases for V and 6 bases for J; bases not matched to a gene: 11.

V and J are TRBV6-2 or TRBV6-3 and TRBJ1-1; D is perhaps TRBD1 (5 bases). The CDR3 is 15 residues long. The germline V and J ends were trimmed by 5 bases and 5 bases, with 18 bases remaining between them. Per the germline V gene, CDR1 is MNHEY and CDR2 is SVGEGT. CDR3: CASSTRQRGGTEAFF. DNA for the CDR3: TGTGCCAGCAGTACTAGACAGCGGGGAGGTACTGAAGCTTTCTTT.

This chain uses TRBV19 with TRBJ1-2; D is unresolved. The CDR3 contains 12 residues. V was trimmed by 10 bases and J by 2 bases, leaving 11 bases between them. Germline V CDR1 and CDR2: LNHDA, SQIVND (reference sequence). CDR3: CATEDGNYGYTF. CDR3 nucleotide sequence: TGTGCCACCGAGGACGGAAACTATGGCTACACCTTC.

The J gene is TRBJ1-6, the V gene TRBV7-8; no firm D call. Germline V gives CDR1 SGHVS, CDR2 FQNEAQ. Deletions cut 4 bases from V and 8 bases from J, with 6 bases between. This CDR3 is built from 12 residues. Written as DNA, the CDR3 is TGTGCCAGCAGCTCAAGCGATTCACCCCTCCACTTT. It translates to CASSSSDSPLHF.

The genes are TRBV5-1 and TRBJ2-2, with TRBD2 identical over 7 bases. Germline V CDR1 and CDR2: SGHRS, YFSETQ. The V segment lost 4 bases and the J segment 4 bases; nucleotides outside the gene matches: 7. There are 15 residues in the CDR3. The chain's CDR3 is CASSEGTTRTGELFF. The CDR3 bases are TGCGCCAGCAGCGAGGGGACTACCCGCACCGGGGAGCTGTTTTTT.

This chain joins TRBV30 and TRBJ1-6; TRBD1 might be the D (6 bases). The CDR3 has 17 amino acids. Trimming pared 5 bases from V and 7 bases from J, leaving 24 bases between. The germline V gene encodes CDR1 GTSNPN and CDR2 SVGIG (reference sequence). CDR3 loop: CAWDPGRTRGTNSPLHF. As DNA, the CDR3 is TGTGCCTGGGACCCGGGACGGACAAGGGGGACAAATTCACCCCTCCACTTT. The full variable domain, in which reference TRBV30 and TRBJ1-6 provide the parts outside the CDR3, is SQTIHQWPATLVQPVGSPLSLECTVEGTSNPNLYWYRQAAGRGLQLLFYSVGIGQISSEVPQNLSASRPQDRQFILSSKKLLLSDSGFYLCAWDPGRTRGTNSPLHFGNGTRLTVT.

This rearrangement joins TRBV7-9 to TRBJ1-1; no clear D gene. V gave up 3 bases and J gave up 4 bases, with 12 bases separating them. The germline gives CDR1 SEHNR, CDR2 FQNEAQ (reference sequence). The CDR3 runs 14 residues. The CDR3, as DNA: TGTGCCAGCAGCTTTAGTGTAGGAGCCACTGAAGCTTTCTTT. Translating gives CASSFSVGATEAFF.

This clonotype occurred once. This chain links TRBV6-1 with TRBJ2-7; TRBD2 might be the D (7 bases). V was trimmed by 8 bases and J by 9 bases, leaving 20 bases between them. This CDR3 has 13 residues. Germline CDR1 MNHNS, CDR2 SASEGT. This CDR3 is CASRDTMGGGQYF. The CDR3 nucleotides read TGTGCCAGCCGGGACACCATGGGAGGGGGGCAGTACTTC.

The V and J genes are TRBV19 and TRBJ2-1, with TRBD2 matching over 9 bases. CDR1 and CDR2 (germline): LNHDA, SQIVND (reference sequence). V was pared by 4 bases and J by 12 bases, with 10 bases of the junction left unmatched. The CDR3 runs 14 residues. The CDR3 DNA follows: TGTGCCAGTAGTACCTCTAGCGGGAAGGTGAGGCAGTTCTTC. This encodes CASSTSSGKVRQFF.

The V call is TRBV4-1, the J call TRBJ1-6, with D possibly matching TRBD1 (6 bases). This CDR3 has 19 amino acids. Germline CDR1 MGHRA, CDR2 YSYEKL. Trimming shortened V by 0 bases and J by 0 bases, and 15 bases separated the two germline ends. CDR3 nucleotide sequence: TGCGCCAGCAGCCAAGAGGGGGCATTGCCGAGCTCCTATAATTCACCCCTCCACTTT. It codes for CASSQEGALPSSYNSPLHF.

The J gene is TRBJ2-1, the V gene TRBV27, with a tentative D call TRBD2 (7 bases). CDR1 MNHEY and CDR2 SMNVEV come from the germline V gene (reference sequence). CDR3 length: 16 amino acids. V was pared by 4 bases and J by 3 bases, with 16 bases between. CDR3: CASSSLGGGVYNEQFF. Written as DNA, the CDR3 is TGTGCCAGCAGTTCCCTTGGGGGGGGCGTCTACAATGAGCAGTTCTTC.

The V call is TRBV7-9, the J call TRBJ2-7; 9 positions agree with TRBD1. CDR1 SEHNR and CDR2 FQNEAQ come from the germline V gene (reference sequence). The CDR3 covers 15 residues. V dropped 4 bases and J dropped 3; count of bases not matched to a gene: 7. The CDR3 loop is CASSSPGTGLYEQYF. The DNA for the CDR3 is TGTGCCAGCAGCTCCCCCGGGACAGGGCTCTACGAGCAGTACTTC.

This clonotype was observed a few times. The V call is TRBV5-1, the J call TRBJ1-1; D unclear. Trimming removed 0 bases at V and 6 bases at J, with 6 bases between. Germline assignment: CDR1 SGHRS and CDR2 YFSETQ. The CDR3 loop spans 12 amino acids. CDR3 loop: CASSLGVSEAFF. DNA for the CDR3: TGCGCCAGCAGCTTGGGAGTGTCTGAAGCTTTCTTT.

This chain links TRBV5-1 with TRBJ2-3; 8 nucleotides align to TRBD2. With V trimmed by 1 base and J by 2 bases, 6 bases remained unmatched. There are 16 residues in the CDR3. CDR1 is SGHRS, CDR2 YFSETQ, per germline. The CDR3, as DNA: TGCGCCAGCAGCTTGAGCGGGACTAGTCTCACAGATACGCAGTATTTT. It yields the protein CASSLSGTSLTDTQYF.

This rearrangement joins TRBV7-9 to TRBJ2-1; weak D call: TRBD1 (6 bases). The CDR3 consists of 15 residues. The germline gives CDR1 SEHNR, CDR2 FQNEAQ (reference sequence). The germline V and J ends were trimmed by 1 base and 3 bases, with 10 bases remaining between them. The CDR3 DNA follows: TGTGCCAGCAGCTTAGGATCGGGACACTACAATGAGCAGTTCTTC. This codes for CASSLGSGHYNEQFF.

This chain links TRBV5-1 with TRBJ1-2; D uncertain. Germline CDR1 and CDR2: SGHRS and YFSETQ. The CDR3 covers 14 residues. V was pared by 1 base and J by 0 bases, with 7 bases between. CDR3 sequence: CASSLTLANYGYTF. CDR3 in DNA: TGCGCCAGCAGCTTGACGCTAGCTAACTATGGCTACACCTTC.

The chain is built from TRBV7-2 and TRBJ1-1, with D uncertain. This CDR3 spans 15 amino acids. Germline CDR1 reads SGHTA; CDR2 reads FQGNSA. The V and J ends lost 0 bases and 5 bases respectively, with 13 bases between them. DNA of the CDR3: TGTGCCAGCAGCTTAGCAACAACGGTGGGGACTGAAGCTTTCTTT. It is translated as CASSLATTVGTEAFF.

V is TRBV20-1 and J is TRBJ1-2; 10 nucleotides align to TRBD1. The CDR3 extends over 16 amino acids. CDR1 is DFQATT, CDR2 SNEGSKA, per germline (reference sequence). The V gene end was trimmed by 2 bases and the J gene end by 5 bases; junction bases not matched to a gene: 11. The CDR3 loop reads CSARRQGAISGYGYTF. DNA of the CDR3: TGCAGTGCTAGAAGACAGGGGGCGATCTCTGGATATGGCTACACCTTC.

The gene calls are TRBV19 and TRBJ1-5; weak D call: TRBD1 (5 bases). The V gene lost 4 bases and the J gene lost 2 bases, with 21 bases spanning the gap. CDR1 is LNHDA and CDR2 is SQIVND in the germline V gene (reference sequence). The CDR3 covers 18 residues. The DNA for the CDR3 is TGTGCCAGTAGTACCCGGGGCAGTCCCGGTATAGGCAATCAGCCCCAGCATTTT. It specifies CASSTRGSPGIGNQPQHF.

In this sample, this clonotype is medium-sized. The chain combines TRBV9 with TRBJ2-7; 9 positions match TRBD2. Germline V gives CDR1 SGDLS, CDR2 YYNGEE. The CDR3 has 16 amino acids. The junction had 11 bases not matched to a gene; V was cut back by 4 bases and J by 3 bases. The CDR3 sequence: CASSPSRLAGYYEQYF. As DNA, the CDR3 is TGTGCCAGCAGCCCCTCTCGGCTAGCGGGATACTACGAGCAGTACTTC.

This clonotype has a handful of counts. The rearrangement links TRBV7-9 to TRBJ1-6; the D is unclear. This CDR3 is 11 amino acids long. V lost 2 bases and J 12 bases, leaving 5 bases between the germline ends. Looked up from germline, CDR1 is SEHNR and CDR2 is FQNEAQ (reference sequence). The CDR3 coding sequence is TGTGCCAGCAGCTTATACGGACCCCTCCACTTT. Residues: CASSLYGPLHF.

The chain employs TRBV28 and TRBJ1-2; unclear D gene. CDR3 length: 13 residues. CDR1 is MDHEN, CDR2 SYDVKM, per germline. Trimming removed 4 bases at V and 2 bases at J, with 8 bases between. The CDR3 loop is CASSSTQNYGYTF. CDR3 DNA sequence: TGTGCCAGCAGTTCGACCCAAAACTATGGCTACACCTTC.

In this sample, this clonotype turned up a few times. This sequence joins TRBV10-3 and TRBJ2-7; 11 bases map to TRBD1. The germline V gene has CDR1 ENHRY and CDR2 SYGVKD. The CDR3 is 14 amino acids. The V segment lost 6 bases and the J segment 2 bases; nucleotides outside the gene matches: 3. The CDR3 nucleotides are TGTGCCATCAGACCGGGACAGGGGGCCTACGAGCAGTACTTC. It yields the protein CAIRPGQGAYEQYF.

The CDR3, as DNA: TGTGCCAGCAGTTTCATACTAGCGGGAGCCTACAATGAGCAGTTCTTC. This codes for CASSFILAGAYNEQFF. The gene calls are TRBV27 and TRBJ2-1; 11 bases align to TRBD2. The V segment lost 3 bases and the J segment 2 bases; nucleotides outside the gene matches: 3. Germline CDR1 and CDR2: MNHEY and SMNVEV (reference sequence). This CDR3 region has 16 residues.

This clonotype was observed a few times. The chain combines TRBV20-1 with TRBJ1-6, with 10 positions matching TRBD1. Germline CDR1 is DFQATT and CDR2 is SNEGSKA (reference sequence). V gave up 1 base and J gave up 10 bases; unmatched junction bases: 4. The CDR3 spans 14 residues. This CDR3 reads CSARVDRGKSPLHF. CDR3 nucleotide sequence: TGCAGTGCTAGAGTGGACAGGGGGAAATCACCCCTCCACTTT.

The chain recombines TRBV5-1 with TRBJ2-1; TRBD1 agrees at 11 bases. The length of the CDR3 is 16 residues. Germline lookup yields CDR1 SGHRS and CDR2 YFSETQ. After removal of 4 bases from V and 6 bases from J, the junction contained 9 bases not matched to a gene. CDR3 DNA sequence: TGCGCCAGCAGCCCCAGAGGACAGGGGGCGGCCAATGAGCAGTTCTTC. Its protein is CASSPRGQGAANEQFF.

V gene TRBV20-1 combines with J gene TRBJ2-1; D unresolved. The V end was cut by 5 bases, the J end by 7 bases, with 3 bases between. The germline gives CDR1 DFQATT, CDR2 SNEGSKA (reference sequence). The length of the CDR3 is 9 residues. This CDR3 reads CSALNEQFF. CDR3 nucleotides: TGCAGTGCTCTGAATGAGCAGTTCTTC.